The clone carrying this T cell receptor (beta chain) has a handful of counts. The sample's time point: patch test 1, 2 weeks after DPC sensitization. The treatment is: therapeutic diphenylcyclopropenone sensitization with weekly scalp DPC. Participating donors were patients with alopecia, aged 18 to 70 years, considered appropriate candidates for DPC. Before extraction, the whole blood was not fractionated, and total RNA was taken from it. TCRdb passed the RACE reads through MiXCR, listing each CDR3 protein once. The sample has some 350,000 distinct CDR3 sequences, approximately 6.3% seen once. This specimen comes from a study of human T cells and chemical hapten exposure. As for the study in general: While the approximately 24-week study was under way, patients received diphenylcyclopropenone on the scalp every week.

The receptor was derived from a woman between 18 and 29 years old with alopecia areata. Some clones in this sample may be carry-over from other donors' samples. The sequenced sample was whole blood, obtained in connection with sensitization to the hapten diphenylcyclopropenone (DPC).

The CDR3 DNA is TGTGCCAGCAGGGGGAGCGGGTGGGGAAACACCATATATTTT. This sequence encodes CASRGSGWGNTIYF. This chain joins TRBV6-5 and TRBJ1-3; D not resolved. Deletions cut 6 bases from V and 4 bases from J, with 13 bases between. This CDR3 contains 14 residues. The germline gives CDR1 MNHEY, CDR2 SVGAGI.